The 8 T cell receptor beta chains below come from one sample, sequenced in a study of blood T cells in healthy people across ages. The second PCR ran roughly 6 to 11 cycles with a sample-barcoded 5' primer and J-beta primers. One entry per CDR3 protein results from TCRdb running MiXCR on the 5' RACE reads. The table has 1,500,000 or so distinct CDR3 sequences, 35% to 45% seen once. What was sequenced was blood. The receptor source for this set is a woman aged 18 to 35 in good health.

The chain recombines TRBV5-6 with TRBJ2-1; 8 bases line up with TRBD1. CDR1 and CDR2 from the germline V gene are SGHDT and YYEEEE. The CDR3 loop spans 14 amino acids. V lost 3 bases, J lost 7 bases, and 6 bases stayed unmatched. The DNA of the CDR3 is TGTGCCAGCAGCTCGGACAGGGTTTGGAATGAGCAGTTCTTC. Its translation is CASSSDRVWNEQFF.

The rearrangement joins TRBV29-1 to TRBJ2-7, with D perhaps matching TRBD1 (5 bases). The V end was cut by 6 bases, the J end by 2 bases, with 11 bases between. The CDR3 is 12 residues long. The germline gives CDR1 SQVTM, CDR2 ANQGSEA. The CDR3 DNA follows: TGCAGCGTGGCAGGGTACCCCTACGAGCAGTACTTC. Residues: CSVAGYPYEQYF.

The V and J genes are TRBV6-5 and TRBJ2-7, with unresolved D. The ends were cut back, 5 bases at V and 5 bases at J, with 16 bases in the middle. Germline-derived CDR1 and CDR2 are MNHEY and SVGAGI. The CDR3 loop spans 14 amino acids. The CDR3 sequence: CASSLVHLGHEQYF. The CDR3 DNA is TGTGCCAGCAGTCTCGTTCACCTAGGGCACGAGCAGTACTTC.

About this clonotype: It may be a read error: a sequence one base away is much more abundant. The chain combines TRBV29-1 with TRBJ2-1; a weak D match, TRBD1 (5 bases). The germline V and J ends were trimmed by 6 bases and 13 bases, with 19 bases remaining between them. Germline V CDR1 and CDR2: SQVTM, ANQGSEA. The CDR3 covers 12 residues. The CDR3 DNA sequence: TGCAGCGTGACAGATTTCCAAGAGACCCAGTTCTTC. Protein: CSVTDFQETQFF.

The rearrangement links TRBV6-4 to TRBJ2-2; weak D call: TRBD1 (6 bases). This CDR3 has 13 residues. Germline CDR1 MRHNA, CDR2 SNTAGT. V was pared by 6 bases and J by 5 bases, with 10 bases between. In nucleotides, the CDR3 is TGTGCCAGCAGAGAAGGGACAACCGGGGAGCTGTTTTTT. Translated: CASREGTTGELFF.

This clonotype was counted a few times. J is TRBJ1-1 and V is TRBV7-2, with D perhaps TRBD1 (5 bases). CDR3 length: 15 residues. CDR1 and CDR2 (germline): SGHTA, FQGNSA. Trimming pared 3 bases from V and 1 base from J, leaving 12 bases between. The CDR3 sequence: CASSLSYDRNTEAFF. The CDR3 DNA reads TGTGCCAGCAGCTTGTCGTACGACAGGAACACTGAAGCTTTCTTT.

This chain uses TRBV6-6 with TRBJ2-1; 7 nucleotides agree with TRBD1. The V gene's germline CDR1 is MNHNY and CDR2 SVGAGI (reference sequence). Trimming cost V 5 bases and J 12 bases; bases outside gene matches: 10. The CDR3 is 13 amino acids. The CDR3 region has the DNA TGTGCCAGCAGTACCGACGACAGGGTTGGGCAGTTCTTC. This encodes CASSTDDRVGQFF.

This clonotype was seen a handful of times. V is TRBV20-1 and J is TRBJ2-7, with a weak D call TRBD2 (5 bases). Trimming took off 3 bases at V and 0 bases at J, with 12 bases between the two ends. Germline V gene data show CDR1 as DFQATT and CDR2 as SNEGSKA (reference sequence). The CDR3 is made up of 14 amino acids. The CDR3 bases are TGCAGTGCTAGTAAGCGGCAAAGCTCCTACGAGCAGTACTTC. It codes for CSASKRQSSYEQYF.